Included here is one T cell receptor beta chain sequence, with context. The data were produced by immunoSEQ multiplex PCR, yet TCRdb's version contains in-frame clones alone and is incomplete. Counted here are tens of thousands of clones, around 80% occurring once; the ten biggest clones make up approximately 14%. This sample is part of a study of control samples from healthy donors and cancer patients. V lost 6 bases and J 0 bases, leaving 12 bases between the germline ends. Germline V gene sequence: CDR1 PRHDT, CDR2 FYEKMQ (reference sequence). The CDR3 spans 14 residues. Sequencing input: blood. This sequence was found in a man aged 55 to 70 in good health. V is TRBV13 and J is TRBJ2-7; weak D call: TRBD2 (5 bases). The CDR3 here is CASSSGLRSYEQYF. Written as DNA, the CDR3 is TGTGCCAGCAGTTCCGGACTTCGCTCCTACGAGCAGTACTTC. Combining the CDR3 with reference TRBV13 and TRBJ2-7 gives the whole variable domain AAGVIQSPRHLIKEKRETATLKCYPIPRHDTVYWYQQGPGQDPQFLISFYEKMQSDKGSIPDRFSAQQFSDYHSELNMSSLELGDSALYFCASSSGLRSYEQYFGPGTRLTVT.